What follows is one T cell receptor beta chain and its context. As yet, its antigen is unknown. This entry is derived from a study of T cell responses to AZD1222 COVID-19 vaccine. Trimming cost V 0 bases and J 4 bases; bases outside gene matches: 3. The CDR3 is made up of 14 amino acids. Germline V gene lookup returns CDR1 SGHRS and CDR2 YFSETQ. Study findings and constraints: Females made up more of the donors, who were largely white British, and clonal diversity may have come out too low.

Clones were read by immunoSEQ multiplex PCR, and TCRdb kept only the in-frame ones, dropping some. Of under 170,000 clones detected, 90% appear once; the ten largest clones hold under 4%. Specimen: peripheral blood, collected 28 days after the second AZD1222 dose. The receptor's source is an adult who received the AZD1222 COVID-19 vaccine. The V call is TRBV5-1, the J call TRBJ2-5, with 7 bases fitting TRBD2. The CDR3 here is CASSLAGGAETQYF. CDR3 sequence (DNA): TGCGCCAGCAGCTTGGCGGGAGGAGCAGAGACCCAGTACTTC.